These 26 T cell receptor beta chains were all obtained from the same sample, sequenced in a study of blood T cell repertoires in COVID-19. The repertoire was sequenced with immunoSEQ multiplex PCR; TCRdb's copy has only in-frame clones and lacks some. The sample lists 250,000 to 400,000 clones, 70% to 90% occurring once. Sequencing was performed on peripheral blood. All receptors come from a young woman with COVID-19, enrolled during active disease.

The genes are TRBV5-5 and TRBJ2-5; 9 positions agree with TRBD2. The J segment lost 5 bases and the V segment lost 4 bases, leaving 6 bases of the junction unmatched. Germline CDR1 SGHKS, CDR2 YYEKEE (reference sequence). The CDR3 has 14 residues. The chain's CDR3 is CASSMRLAVETQYF. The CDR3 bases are TGTGCCAGCAGCATGAGACTAGCGGTGGAGACCCAGTACTTC.

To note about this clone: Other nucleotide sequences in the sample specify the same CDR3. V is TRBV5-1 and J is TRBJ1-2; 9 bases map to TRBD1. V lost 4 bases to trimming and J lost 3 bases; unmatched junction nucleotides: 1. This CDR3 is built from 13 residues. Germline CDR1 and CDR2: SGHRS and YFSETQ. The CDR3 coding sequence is TGCGCCAGCAGCCGGGACAGGGACTATGGCTACACCTTC. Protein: CASSRDRDYGYTF.

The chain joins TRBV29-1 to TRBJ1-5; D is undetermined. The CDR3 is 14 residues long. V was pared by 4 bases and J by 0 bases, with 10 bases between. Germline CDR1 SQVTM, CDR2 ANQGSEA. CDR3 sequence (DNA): TGCAGCGTTGCACCAACAAATAGCAATCAGCCCCAGCATTTT. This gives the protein CSVAPTNSNQPQHF.

The CDR3 protein is CASSVRGVNQPQHF. The DNA of the CDR3 is TGTGCCAGCAGCGTTAGAGGCGTCAATCAGCCCCAGCATTTT. The chain is built from TRBV9 and TRBJ1-5; no clear D. V lost 2 bases, J lost 3 bases, and 9 bases lay in between. CDR1 is SGDLS and CDR2 is YYNGEE in the germline V gene. This CDR3 spans 14 amino acids.

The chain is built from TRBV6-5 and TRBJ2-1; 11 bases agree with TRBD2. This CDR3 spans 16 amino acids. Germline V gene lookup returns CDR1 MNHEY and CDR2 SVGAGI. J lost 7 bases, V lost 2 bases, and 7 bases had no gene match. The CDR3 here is CASSYRTSGGRNEQFF. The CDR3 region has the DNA TGTGCCAGCAGTTACCGTACTAGCGGGGGTAGGAATGAGCAGTTCTTC.

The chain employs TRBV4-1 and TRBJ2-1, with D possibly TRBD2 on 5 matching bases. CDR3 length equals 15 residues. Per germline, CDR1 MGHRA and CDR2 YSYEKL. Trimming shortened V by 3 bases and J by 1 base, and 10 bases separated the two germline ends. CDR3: CASSQVTSSYNEQFF. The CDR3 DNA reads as TGCGCCAGCAGCCAGGTCACTAGTTCCTACAATGAGCAGTTCTTC.

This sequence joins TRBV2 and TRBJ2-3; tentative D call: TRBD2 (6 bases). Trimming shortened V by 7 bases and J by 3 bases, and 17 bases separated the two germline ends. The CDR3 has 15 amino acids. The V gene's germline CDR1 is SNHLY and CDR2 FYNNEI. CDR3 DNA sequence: TGTGCCAGCAAGGGACTCGGGACTGCAACAGATACGCAGTATTTT. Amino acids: CASKGLGTATDTQYF.

This CDR3 is CAWSRQGTKGNTIYF. DNA for the CDR3: TGTGCCTGGAGCAGACAGGGAACTAAAGGAAACACCATATATTTT. The chain recombines TRBV30 with TRBJ1-3; TRBD1 aligns across 7 bases. CDR1 is GTSNPN and CDR2 is SVGIG in the germline V gene (reference sequence). With V trimmed by 3 bases and J by 4 bases, 9 bases remained unmatched. The CDR3 loop spans 15 amino acids.

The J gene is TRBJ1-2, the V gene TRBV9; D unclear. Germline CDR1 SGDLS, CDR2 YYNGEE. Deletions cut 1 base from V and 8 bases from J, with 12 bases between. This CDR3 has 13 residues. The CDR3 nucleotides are TGTGCCAGCAGCGTAACCCCCGCGCTCGGCTACACCTTC. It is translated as CASSVTPALGYTF.

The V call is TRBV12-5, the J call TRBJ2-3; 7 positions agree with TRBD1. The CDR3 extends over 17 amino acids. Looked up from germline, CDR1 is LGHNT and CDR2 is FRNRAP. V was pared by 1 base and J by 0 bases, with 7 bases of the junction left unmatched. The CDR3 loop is CASGLGPGTASTDTQYF. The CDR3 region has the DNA TGTGCTAGTGGTTTGGGACCGGGGACAGCTAGCACAGATACGCAGTATTTT.

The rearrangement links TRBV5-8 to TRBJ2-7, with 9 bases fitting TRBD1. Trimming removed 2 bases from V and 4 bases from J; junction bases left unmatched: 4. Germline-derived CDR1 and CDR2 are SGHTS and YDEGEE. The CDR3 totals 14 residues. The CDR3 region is CASSLGDRAYEQYV. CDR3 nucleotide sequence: TGTGCCAGCAGCTTAGGGGACAGGGCTTACGAGCAGTACGTC.

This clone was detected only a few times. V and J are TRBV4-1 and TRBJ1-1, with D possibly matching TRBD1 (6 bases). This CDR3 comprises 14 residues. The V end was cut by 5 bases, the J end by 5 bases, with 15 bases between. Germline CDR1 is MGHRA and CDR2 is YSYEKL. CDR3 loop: CASSGRTVGTEAFF. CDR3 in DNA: TGCGCCAGCAGCGGCCGGACAGTCGGTACTGAAGCTTTCTTT.

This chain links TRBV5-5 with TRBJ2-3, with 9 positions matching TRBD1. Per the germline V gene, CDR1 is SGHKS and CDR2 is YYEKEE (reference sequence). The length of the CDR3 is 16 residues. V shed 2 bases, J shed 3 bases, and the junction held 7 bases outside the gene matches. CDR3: CASSFPGDRVTDTQYF. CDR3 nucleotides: TGTGCCAGCAGCTTCCCGGGGGACAGGGTGACAGATACGCAGTATTTT. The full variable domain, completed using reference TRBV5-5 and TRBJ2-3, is DAGVTQSPTHLIKTRGQQVTLRCSPISGHKSVSWYQQVLGQGPQFIFQYYEKEERGRGNFPDRFSARQFPNYSSELNVNALLLGDSALYLCASSFPGDRVTDTQYFGPGTRLTVL.

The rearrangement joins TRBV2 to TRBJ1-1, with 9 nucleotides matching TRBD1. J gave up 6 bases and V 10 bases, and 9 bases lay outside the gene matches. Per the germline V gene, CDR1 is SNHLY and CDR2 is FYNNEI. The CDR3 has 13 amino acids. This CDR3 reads CAITGTGIPEAFF. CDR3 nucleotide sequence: TGTGCCATCACCGGGACAGGGATCCCTGAAGCTTTCTTT.

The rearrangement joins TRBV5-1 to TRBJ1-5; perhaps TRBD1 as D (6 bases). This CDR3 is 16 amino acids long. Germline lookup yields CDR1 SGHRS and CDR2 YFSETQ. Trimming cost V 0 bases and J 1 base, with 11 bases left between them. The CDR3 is CASSLGGPESNQPQHF. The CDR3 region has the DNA TGCGCCAGCAGCTTGGGGGGGCCGGAGAGCAATCAGCCCCAGCATTTT.

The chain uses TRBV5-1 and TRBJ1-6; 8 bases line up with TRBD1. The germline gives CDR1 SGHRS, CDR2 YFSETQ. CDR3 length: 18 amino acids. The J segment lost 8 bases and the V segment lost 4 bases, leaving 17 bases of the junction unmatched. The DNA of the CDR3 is TGCGCCAGCAGCAGCACCGGAGTGGGGGGACAGGACGATTCACCCCTCCACTTT. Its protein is CASSSTGVGGQDDSPLHF.

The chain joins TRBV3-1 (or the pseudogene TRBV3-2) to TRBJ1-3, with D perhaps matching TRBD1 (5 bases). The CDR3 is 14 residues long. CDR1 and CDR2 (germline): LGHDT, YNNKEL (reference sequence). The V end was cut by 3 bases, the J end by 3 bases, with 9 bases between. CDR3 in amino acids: CASSHQGIGNTIYF. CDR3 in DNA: TGTGCCAGCAGCCACCAGGGAATTGGAAACACCATATATTTT.

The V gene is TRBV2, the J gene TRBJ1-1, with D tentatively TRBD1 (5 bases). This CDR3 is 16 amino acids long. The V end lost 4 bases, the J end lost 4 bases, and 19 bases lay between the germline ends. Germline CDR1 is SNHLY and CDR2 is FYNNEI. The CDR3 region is CASSVIAAGQGTEAFF. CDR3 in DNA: TGTGCCAGCAGTGTGATCGCGGCAGGACAAGGCACTGAAGCTTTCTTT.

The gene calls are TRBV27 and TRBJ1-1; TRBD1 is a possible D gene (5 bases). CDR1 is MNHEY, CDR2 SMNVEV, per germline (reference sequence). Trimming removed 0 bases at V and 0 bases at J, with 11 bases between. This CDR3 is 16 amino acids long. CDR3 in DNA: TGTGCCAGCAGTTTATCGGGGGGGTCGGTGAACACTGAAGCTTTCTTT. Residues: CASSLSGGSVNTEAFF.

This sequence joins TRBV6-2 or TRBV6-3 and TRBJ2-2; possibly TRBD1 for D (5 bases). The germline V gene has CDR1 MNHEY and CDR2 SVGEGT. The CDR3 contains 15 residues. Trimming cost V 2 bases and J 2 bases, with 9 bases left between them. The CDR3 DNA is TGTGCCAGCAGTTACGCGACAGTCAACACCGGGGAGCTGTTTTTT. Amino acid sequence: CASSYATVNTGELFF.

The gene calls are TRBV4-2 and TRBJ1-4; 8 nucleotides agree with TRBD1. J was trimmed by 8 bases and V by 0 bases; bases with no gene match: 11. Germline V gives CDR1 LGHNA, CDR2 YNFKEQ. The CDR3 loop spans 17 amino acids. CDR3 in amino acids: CASSQDDLGQGREKLFF. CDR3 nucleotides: TGTGCCAGCAGCCAAGATGATCTTGGACAGGGTCGAGAAAAACTGTTTTTT.

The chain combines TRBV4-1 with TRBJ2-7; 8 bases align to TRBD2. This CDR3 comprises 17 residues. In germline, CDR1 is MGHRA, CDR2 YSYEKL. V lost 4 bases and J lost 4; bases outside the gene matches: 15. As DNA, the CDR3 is TGCGCCAGCAGCCCTCTAGGGCGGGGGGCCCCTGGGTACGAGCAGTACTTC. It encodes CASSPLGRGAPGYEQYF.

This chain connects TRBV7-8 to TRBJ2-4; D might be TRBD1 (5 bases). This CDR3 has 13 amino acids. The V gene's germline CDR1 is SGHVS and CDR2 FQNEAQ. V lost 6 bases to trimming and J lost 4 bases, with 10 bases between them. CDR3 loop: CASRARGKNIQYF. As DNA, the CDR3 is TGTGCCAGCAGAGCTAGGGGAAAAAACATTCAGTACTTC.

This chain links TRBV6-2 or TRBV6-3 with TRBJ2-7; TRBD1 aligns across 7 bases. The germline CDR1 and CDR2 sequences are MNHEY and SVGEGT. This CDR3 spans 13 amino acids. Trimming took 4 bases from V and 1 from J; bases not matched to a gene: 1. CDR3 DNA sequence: TGTGCCAGCAGTTCGGGACAGTCCTACGAGCAGTACGTC. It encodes CASSSGQSYEQYV.

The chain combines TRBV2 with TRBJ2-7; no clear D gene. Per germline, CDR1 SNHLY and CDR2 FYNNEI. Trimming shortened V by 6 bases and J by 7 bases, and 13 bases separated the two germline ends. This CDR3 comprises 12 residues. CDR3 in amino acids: CASREIDGEQYV. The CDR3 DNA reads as TGTGCCAGCAGGGAGATCGACGGAGAGCAGTACGTC.

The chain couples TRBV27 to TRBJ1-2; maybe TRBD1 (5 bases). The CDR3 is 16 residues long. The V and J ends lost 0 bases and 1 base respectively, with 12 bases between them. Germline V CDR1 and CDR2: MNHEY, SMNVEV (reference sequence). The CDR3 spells CASSLSGATYNYGYTF. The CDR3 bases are TGTGCCAGCAGTTTATCAGGGGCTACCTATAACTATGGCTACACCTTC.